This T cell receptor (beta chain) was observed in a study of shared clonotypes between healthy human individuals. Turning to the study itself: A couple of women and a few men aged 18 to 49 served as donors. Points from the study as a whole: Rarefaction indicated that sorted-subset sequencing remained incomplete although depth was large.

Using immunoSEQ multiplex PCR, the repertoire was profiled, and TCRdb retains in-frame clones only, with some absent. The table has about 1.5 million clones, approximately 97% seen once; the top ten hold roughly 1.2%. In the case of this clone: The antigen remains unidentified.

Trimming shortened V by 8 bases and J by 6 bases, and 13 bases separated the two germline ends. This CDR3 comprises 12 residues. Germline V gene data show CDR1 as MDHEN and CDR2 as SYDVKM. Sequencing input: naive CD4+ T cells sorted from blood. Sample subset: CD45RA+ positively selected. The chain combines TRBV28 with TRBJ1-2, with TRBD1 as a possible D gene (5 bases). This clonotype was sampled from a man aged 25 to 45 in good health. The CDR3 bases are TGTGCCAGCGGGACTCCCGGGGATGGCTACACCTTC. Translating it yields CASGTPGDGYTF.